This TCR beta chain was retrieved from a study of tissue T cells after allogeneic stem cell transplantation. Study as a whole: Of the grafts for graft-versus-host disease patients, four were unmodified and three CD34-selected. General study findings and limits: Alloreactivity or antigen specificity of tissue TCRs was not determined; some clones might be host cells.

Assay used: immunoSEQ multiplex PCR; TCRdb lists only in-frame clones, some missing. Found here are 300 to 400 clones, about 45% of them singletons; the top ten hold roughly 54%. Germline loops: CDR1 MNHEY, CDR2 SVGAGI. With V trimmed by 7 bases and J by 4 bases, 8 bases remained unmatched. The CDR3 is 14 amino acids. Details on this clone: Its antigen is currently unknown.

Enrolled prospectively were adult allogeneic hematopoietic cell transplant recipients whose graft-versus-host disease was steroid-refractory. V usage is TRBV6-5 and J usage is TRBJ2-7; 9 bases line up with TRBD1. The receptor was derived from a female patient aged 35 to 75 with steroid-refractory graft-versus-host disease after an allogeneic stem cell transplant. The graft donor may be the source of some T cells. Sequenced material: ascending colon tissue, taken at autopsy. This CDR3 is CASTPDRGGYEQYF. The CDR3 DNA is TGTGCCAGCACCCCGGACAGGGGAGGATACGAGCAGTACTTC.